This T cell receptor beta chain is from a study of T cells after somatic rescue of genetic block. The CDR3 totals 15 residues. Trimming took off 1 base at V and 0 bases at J, with 6 bases between the two ends. Germline CDR1 and CDR2: SGHVS and FNYEAQ. The repertoire was sequenced with immunoSEQ multiplex PCR; TCRdb's copy has only in-frame clones and lacks some. The sample includes 110,000 or so clones, around nine tenths seen only once; the top ten take 1.4%. The sequenced material came from peripheral blood mononuclear cells (PBMCs). The sequence was collected from a woman younger than 30. This chain joins TRBV7-6 and TRBJ1-4, with D unresolved. The CDR3 nucleotides are TGTGCCAGCAGCTTAGAGGCAGCAACTAATGAAAAACTGTTTTTT. Amino acid sequence: CASSLEAATNEKLFF.